What follows describes a single TCR beta chain. Its antigen is still unknown. This record comes from a study of T cells expressing NK-cell markers (dated by TCRdb to the early 2020s). Study-level background: In sorted CD3+CD56+NKG2C+, CD3+CD56+NKG2C- and CD3+CD56-NKG2C+ T-cell subsets from eight donors, TCR beta-chain repertoires were profiled. Among the eight sequenced donors, seven were HCMV-seropositive and one was HCMV-seronegative. The study sequenced eight donors, all healthy volunteers chosen at random: three men and five women. Illumina HiSeq 2000/2500, MiSeq or NextSeq was used to sequence libraries as 2 x 150 bp reads. What the research found in general, with its limitations: Those dominant clonotypes were again the most abundant among CD3+CD56-NKG2C+ cells in four donors, at roughly 28.3-65%. For over five donors, the dominant CD3+CD56+NKG2C+ clonotypes were among the top 10 CD8+ clonotypes and accounted for about 1.0-7.5% of CD8+ T cells. Whether the expanded NKG2C-expressing T cell clones were specific for HCMV antigens was left unclear.

TCRdb records Illumina HiSeq 2000 as the sequencer. 5'RACE template switching, by which a universal primer site and unique molecular identifiers were added, was used to make TCR beta cDNA libraries. Priming for cDNA synthesis came from the TCR beta constant segment, and two successive PCR amplification steps followed. In the paper's pipeline: MIGEC handled demultiplexing of the reads and grouping by UMI, while MiTCR was used to assemble and quantify clonotypes. To exclude erroneous sequences, any TCR cDNA sequence not supported by at least two reads was discarded. Downstream repertoire analysis used the tcR package, and clonotypes were matched across fractions by CDR3 nucleotide sequence plus V segment. VDJmatch was used to annotate antigen specificity against VDJdb, with one amino acid substitution allowed in CDR3. The reads underwent TCRdb reprocessing, giving one record for each CDR3 protein sequence and no DNA. The V and J calls were determined by TCRdb, not by the authors. The table for this sample shows around 550,000 distinct CDR3 sequences. The ten largest clones capture around 4% of the sample.

To determine HCMV serostatus, a commercial ELISA kit was used to detect HCMV-specific IgG in serum. Peripheral blood mononuclear cells were isolated from blood by Ficoll density gradient centrifugation. From the germline V gene, CDR1 is LGHNA and CDR2 is YNFKEQ. Reading from cysteine to phenylalanine, the CDR3 counts 17 amino acids. The DNA is not on file. This TCR was recovered from a man aged 18-30 years in good health. Donor details come from another sample of the same person, matched by shared clones. Sequenced input: blood T cells: a sorted CD56 or NKG2C T cell subset, CD4+ or CD8+ T cells, or bulk PBMC T cells (not recorded which). The chain is encoded by TRBV4-2 joined to TRBJ2-7; the TCRdb D gene call, TRBD1, has no DNA to confirm it. The CDR3 in this case is CASSQEGVGQVFSAQYF.